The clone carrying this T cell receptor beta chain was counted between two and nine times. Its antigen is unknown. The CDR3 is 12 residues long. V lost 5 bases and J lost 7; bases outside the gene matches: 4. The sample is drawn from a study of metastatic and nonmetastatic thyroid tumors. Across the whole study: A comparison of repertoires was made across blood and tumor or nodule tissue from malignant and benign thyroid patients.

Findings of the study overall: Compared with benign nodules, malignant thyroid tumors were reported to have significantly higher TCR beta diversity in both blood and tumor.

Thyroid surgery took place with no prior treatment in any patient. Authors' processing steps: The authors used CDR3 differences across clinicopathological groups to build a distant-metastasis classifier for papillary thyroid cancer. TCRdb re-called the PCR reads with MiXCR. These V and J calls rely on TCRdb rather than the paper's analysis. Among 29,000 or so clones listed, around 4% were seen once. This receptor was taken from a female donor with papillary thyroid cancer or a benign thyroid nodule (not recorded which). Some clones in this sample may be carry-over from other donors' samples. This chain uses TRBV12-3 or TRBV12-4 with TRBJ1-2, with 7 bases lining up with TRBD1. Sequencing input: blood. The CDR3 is CASSPTGFGYTF. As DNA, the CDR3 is TGTGCCAGCAGTCCGACAGGGTTTGGCTACACCTTC.